This T cell receptor beta chain came from a study of CD8+CD57+ T cells in acquired aplastic anemia. Study context: Yields of DNA that came from sorted CD4+ and CD8+ cells averaged about 3.3 ug. Study results and caveats: Simpson's diversity of CD8+ cells was not significantly different in patients compared with controls. Both patients and controls carried the same twenty-nine CD8+ CDR3 sequences.

The sequenced patients had an expansion of CD8+CD57+ cells seen by flow cytometry. Blood was sampled before the patients had received any therapy. This CDR3 is 16 amino acids long. V lost 1 base, J lost 1 base, and 13 bases lay in between. The V gene's germline CDR1 is PRHDT and CDR2 FYEKMQ (reference sequence). Genomic DNA constituted the template upon which TCR beta VDJ and CDR3 profiling was performed. In TCRdb, the reads were re-called with MiXCR into one record per CDR3 protein. This table has about 150,000 distinct CDR3 sequences, approximately 52% appearing once. Ten or more counts support this clonotype. What it binds is not known.

Sequencing was performed on sorted CD4+, CD8+, or CD8+CD57+ T cells (not recorded which) from PBMCs. The chain uses TRBV13 and TRBJ2-5; the D is unclear. The sequence derives from a human donor with aplastic anemia. DNA for the CDR3: TGTGCCAGCAGCTTAGATCGAGCCGAAAGCCAAGAGACCCAGTACTTC. It codes for CASSLDRAESQETQYF.